This TCR beta chain was obtained from a study of control samples from healthy donors and cancer patients. A single count supports this clone. The CDR3 sequence is 15 residues long. The germline V gene encodes CDR1 KGHDR and CDR2 SFDVKD. The V gene lost 4 bases and the J gene lost 1 base, with 12 bases spanning the gap. Profiled with immunoSEQ multiplex PCR; TCRdb holds only in-frame clones, not every one. This sample yields over 90,000 clones, of which roughly 90% are seen a single time; roughly 19% belongs to the top ten. The source material was PBMCs. The sequence was collected from a man aged 55 to 70 with lung cancer. V usage is TRBV24-1 and J usage is TRBJ1-1; no firm D call. CDR3 coding DNA: TGTGCCACCAGTGACCCCACTGACCCGAACACTGAAGCTTTCTTT. Translated, it gives CATSDPTDPNTEAFF.